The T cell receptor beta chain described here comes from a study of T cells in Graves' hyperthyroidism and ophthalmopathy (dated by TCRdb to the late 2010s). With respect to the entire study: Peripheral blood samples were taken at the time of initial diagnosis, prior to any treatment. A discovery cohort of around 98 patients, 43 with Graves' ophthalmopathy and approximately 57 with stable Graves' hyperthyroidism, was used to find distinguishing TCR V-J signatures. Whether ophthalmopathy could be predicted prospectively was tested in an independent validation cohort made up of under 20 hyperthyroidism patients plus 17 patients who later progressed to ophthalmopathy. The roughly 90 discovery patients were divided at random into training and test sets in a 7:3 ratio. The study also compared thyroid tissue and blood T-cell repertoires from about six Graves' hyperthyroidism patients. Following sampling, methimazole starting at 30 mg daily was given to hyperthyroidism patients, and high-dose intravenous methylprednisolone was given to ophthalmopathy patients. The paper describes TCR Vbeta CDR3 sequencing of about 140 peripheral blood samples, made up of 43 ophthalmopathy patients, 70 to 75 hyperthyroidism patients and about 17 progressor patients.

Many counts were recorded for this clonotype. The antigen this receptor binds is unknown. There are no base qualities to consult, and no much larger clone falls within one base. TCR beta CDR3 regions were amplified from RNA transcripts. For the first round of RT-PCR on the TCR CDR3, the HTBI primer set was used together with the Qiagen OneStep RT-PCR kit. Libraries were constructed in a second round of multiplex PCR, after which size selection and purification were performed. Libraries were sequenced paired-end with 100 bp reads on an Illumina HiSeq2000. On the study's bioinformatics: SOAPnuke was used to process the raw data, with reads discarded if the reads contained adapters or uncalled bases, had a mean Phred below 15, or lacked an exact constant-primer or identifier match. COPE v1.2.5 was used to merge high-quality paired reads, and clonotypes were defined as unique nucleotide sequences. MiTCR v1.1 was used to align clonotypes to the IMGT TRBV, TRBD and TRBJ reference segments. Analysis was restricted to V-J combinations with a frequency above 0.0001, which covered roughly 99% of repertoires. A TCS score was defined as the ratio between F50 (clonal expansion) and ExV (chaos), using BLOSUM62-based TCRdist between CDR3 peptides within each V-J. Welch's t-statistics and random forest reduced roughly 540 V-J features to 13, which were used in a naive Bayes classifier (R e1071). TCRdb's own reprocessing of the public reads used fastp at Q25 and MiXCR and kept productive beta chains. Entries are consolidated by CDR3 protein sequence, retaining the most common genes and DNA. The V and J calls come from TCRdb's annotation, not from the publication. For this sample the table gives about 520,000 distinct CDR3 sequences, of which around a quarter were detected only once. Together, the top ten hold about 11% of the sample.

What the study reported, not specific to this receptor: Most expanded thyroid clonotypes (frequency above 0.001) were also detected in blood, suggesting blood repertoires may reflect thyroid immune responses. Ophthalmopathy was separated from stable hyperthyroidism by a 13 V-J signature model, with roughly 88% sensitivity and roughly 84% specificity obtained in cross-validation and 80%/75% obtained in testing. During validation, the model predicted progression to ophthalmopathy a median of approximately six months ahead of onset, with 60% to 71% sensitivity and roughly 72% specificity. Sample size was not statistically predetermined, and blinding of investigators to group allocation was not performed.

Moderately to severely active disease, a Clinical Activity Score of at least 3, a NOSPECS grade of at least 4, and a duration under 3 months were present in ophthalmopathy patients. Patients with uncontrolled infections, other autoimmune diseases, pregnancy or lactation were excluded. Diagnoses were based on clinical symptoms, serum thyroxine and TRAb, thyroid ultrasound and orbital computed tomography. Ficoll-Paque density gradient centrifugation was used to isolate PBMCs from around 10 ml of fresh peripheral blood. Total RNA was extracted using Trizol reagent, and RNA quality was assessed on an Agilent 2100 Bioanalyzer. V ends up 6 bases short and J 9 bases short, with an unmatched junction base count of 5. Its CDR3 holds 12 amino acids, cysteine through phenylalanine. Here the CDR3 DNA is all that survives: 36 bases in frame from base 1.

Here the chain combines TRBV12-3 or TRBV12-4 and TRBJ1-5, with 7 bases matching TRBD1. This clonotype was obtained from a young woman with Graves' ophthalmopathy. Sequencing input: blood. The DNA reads TGTGCCAGCAGACTGACAGGGTCGCCCCAGCATTTT. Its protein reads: CASRLTGSPQHF.